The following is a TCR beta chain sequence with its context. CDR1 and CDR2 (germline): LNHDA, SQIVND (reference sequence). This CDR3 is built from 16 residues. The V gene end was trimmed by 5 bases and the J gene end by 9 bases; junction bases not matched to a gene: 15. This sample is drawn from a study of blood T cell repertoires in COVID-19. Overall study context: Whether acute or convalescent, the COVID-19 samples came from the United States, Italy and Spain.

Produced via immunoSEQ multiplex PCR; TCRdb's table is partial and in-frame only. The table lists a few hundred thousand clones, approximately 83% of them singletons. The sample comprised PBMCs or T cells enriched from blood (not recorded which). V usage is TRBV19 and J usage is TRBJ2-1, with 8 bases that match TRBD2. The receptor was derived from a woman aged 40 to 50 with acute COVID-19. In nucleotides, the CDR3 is TGTGCCAGTAGTCCGCACAGCGGGAGCCTCAAAGCTGAGCAGTTCTTC. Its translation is CASSPHSGSLKAEQFF.